This T cell receptor beta chain was captured in a study of T cell changes during pregnancy in multiple sclerosis. The sample holds one count of this clone. In the same sample, other DNA sequences code for this CDR3. The V end lost 3 bases, the J end lost 2 bases, and 8 bases lay between the germline ends. The CDR3 is made up of 13 amino acids. Germline V gene data show CDR1 as MNHEY and CDR2 as SMNVEV (reference sequence). Profiled with immunoSEQ multiplex PCR; TCRdb holds only in-frame clones, not every one. The sample has roughly 45,000 clones, 85% to 95% seen once. The V gene is TRBV27, the J gene TRBJ2-7; no clear D gene. This sequence originates from a female donor with multiple sclerosis, enrolled in a pregnancy study. The sample in question was CD8+ T cells from peripheral blood mononuclear cells, obtained in the first trimester of pregnancy. The DNA for the CDR3 is TGTGCCAGCAGTTTGACTGGCGCCTACGAGCAGTACTTC. Translated, it gives CASSLTGAYEQYF.